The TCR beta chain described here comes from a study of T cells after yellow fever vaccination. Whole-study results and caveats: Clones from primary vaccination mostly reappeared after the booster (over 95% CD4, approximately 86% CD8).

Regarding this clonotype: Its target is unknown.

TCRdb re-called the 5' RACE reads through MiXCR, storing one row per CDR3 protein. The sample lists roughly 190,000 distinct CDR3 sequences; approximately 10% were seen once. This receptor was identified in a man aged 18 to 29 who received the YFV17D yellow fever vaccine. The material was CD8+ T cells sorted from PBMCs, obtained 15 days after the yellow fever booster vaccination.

The CDR3 nucleotides read TGTGCCAGCAGTCTAGGGACAGGGGGCACAGAGACCCAGTACTTC. Translation: CASSLGTGGTETQYF. The V gene is TRBV27, the J gene TRBJ2-5; 12 bases align to TRBD1. CDR3 length equals 15 residues. From germline, CDR1 is MNHEY and CDR2 SMNVEV (reference sequence). V dropped 5 bases and J dropped 4; count of bases not matched to a gene: 5.